Shown below are 28 T cell receptor beta chains from a single sample sequenced in a study of blood T cell repertoires in COVID-19. Clones were sequenced by immunoSEQ multiplex PCR, and TCRdb holds only the in-frame ones, with some missing. The table includes approximately 130,000 clones, 77% detected once. Sequenced: peripheral blood. The receptors derive from a man older than 75 with acute or convalescent COVID-19.

This sequence joins TRBV3-1 (or the pseudogene TRBV3-2) and TRBJ2-3; 8 bases map to TRBD2. The germline CDR1 and CDR2 sequences are LGHDT and YNNKEL (reference sequence). This CDR3 is built from 15 residues. Losses at the gene ends were 6 bases for V and 2 bases for J; bases not matched to a gene: 7. CDR3 amino acids: CASSTGGRYTDTQYF. In DNA form, the CDR3 reads TGTGCCAGCAGTACGGGGGGGAGGTACACAGATACGCAGTATTTT.

About this clone itself: The sample holds other DNA sequences that translate to the same CDR3. The chain couples TRBV28 to TRBJ1-2, with 9 nucleotides matching TRBD1. The V gene's germline CDR1 is MDHEN and CDR2 SYDVKM. V lost 6 bases and J lost 4; bases outside the gene matches: 6. This CDR3 contains 14 residues. The DNA for the CDR3 is TGTGCCAGCAGGCCCGGACAGGGGACCTATGGCTACACCTTC. Translating gives CASRPGQGTYGYTF.

V gene TRBV28 combines with J gene TRBJ2-7, with 9 bases fitting TRBD1. Germline CDR1 is MDHEN and CDR2 is SYDVKM. The junction had 9 bases not matched to a gene; V was cut back by 7 bases and J by 5 bases. The CDR3 has 14 amino acids. As DNA, the CDR3 is TGTGCCAGCATATCCGGGACAGGGAGTAACGAGCAGTACTTC. Translated: CASISGTGSNEQYF. The complete variable domain, with remaining parts taken from reference TRBV28 and TRBJ2-7, reads DVKVTQSSRYLVKRTGEKVFLECVQDMDHENMFWYRQDPGLGLRLIYFSYDVKMKEKGDIPEGYSVSREKKERFSLILESASTNQTSMYLCASISGTGSNEQYFGPGTRLTVT.

This clone was seen many times. This rearrangement joins TRBV10-3 to TRBJ1-1; D gene uncertain. V lost 3 bases and J 0 bases, leaving 11 bases between the germline ends. CDR1 and CDR2 (germline): ENHRY, SYGVKD. CDR3 length equals 15 residues. The CDR3 protein is CAISERTGMNTEAFF. The CDR3 DNA reads TGTGCCATCAGTGAAAGGACGGGAATGAACACTGAAGCTTTCTTT.

The rearrangement joins TRBV6-5 to TRBJ1-1; the D gene is possibly TRBD1 (5 bases). The V end was cut by 5 bases, the J end by 1 base, with 8 bases between. The germline V gene encodes CDR1 MNHEY and CDR2 SVGAGI. CDR3 size: 13 residues. CDR3 sequence reads: CASSTTGNTEAFF. The CDR3 nucleotides read TGTGCCAGCAGTACTACAGGGAACACTGAAGCTTTCTTT.

This chain uses TRBV3-1 (or the pseudogene TRBV3-2) with TRBJ1-2; tentatively, D is TRBD1 (6 bases). CDR1 is LGHDT, CDR2 YNNKEL, per germline (reference sequence). Trimming cost V 3 bases and J 8 bases, with 16 bases left between them. This CDR3 has 14 residues. The CDR3 DNA follows: TGTGCCAGCAGCCAGGGTTACGGACAGTCCGGCTACACCTTC. Encoded protein: CASSQGYGQSGYTF.

The chain is built from TRBV10-3 and TRBJ1-2; TRBD1 aligns across 12 bases. With 6 bases clipped from V and 4 bases from J, the junction kept 3 bases outside the gene matches. Germline loops: CDR1 ENHRY, CDR2 SYGVKD. The CDR3 sequence is 14 residues long. The CDR3 sequence: CAIRGQGAGYGYTF. CDR3 nucleotides: TGTGCCATCAGGGGACAGGGGGCGGGCTATGGCTACACCTTC.

This rearrangement joins TRBV28 to TRBJ2-7, with TRBD1 as a possible D gene (6 bases). This CDR3 has 13 residues. Germline V gene lookup returns CDR1 MDHEN and CDR2 SYDVKM. V was clipped by 1 base and J by 9 bases, with 13 bases between them. This CDR3 is CASSLLRDTRQYF. In DNA form, the CDR3 reads TGTGCCAGCAGTTTATTACGGGACACCAGGCAGTACTTC.

Here the CDR3 DNA reads TGTGCCAGCAGTTACTTAGTTAACAATGAGCAGTTCTTC. It codes for CASSYLVNNEQFF. The genes are TRBV6-5 and TRBJ2-1; D gene ambiguous. This CDR3 has 13 residues. Germline CDR1 MNHEY, CDR2 SVGAGI. V was cut by 1 base and J by 5 bases, with 6 bases left in between.

J is TRBJ2-3 and V is TRBV5-1; 8 bases agree with TRBD2. V gave up 0 bases and J gave up 3 bases; unmatched junction bases: 9. The CDR3 covers 17 residues. Germline CDR1 is SGHRS and CDR2 is YFSETQ. This CDR3 is CASSLGVGSGATDTQYF. The CDR3 nucleotides read TGCGCCAGCAGCTTGGGGGTGGGTAGCGGGGCAACAGATACGCAGTATTTT.

To note about this clone: At one of its ends the junction is not consistent with the germline gene, which may arise from a read error. The chain recombines TRBV3-1 (or the pseudogene TRBV3-2) with TRBJ2-7; D is ambiguous. CDR3 size: 11 residues. The germline CDR1 and CDR2 sequences are LGHDT and YNNKEL (reference sequence). In DNA form, the CDR3 reads TGTGCCAGCAGCCAATCCTCCGAGCAGTACTTC. Protein product: CASSQSSEQYF.

The V and J genes are TRBV5-4 and TRBJ2-2, with TRBD1 matching over 9 bases. The CDR3 loop spans 16 amino acids. Trimming took 4 bases from V and 4 from J; bases not matched to a gene: 8. Germline lookup yields CDR1 SGHNT and CDR2 YYREEE (reference sequence). The CDR3 nucleotides read TGTGCCAGCAGCCAAGGGGACAGGGCGATCACCGGGGAGCTGTTTTTT. Translated, it gives CASSQGDRAITGELFF.

V and J are TRBV7-2 and TRBJ2-3; 11 positions match TRBD2. This CDR3 comprises 15 residues. The junction had 2 bases not matched to a gene; V was cut back by 5 bases and J by 1 base. Germline V CDR1 and CDR2: SGHTA, FQGNSA. CDR3 region: CASSQGLAGTDTQYF. CDR3 coding DNA: TGTGCCAGCAGCCAGGGACTAGCGGGCACAGATACGCAGTATTTT.

The V and J genes are TRBV6-5 and TRBJ2-2; 7 nucleotides agree with TRBD1. Unmatched junction bases numbered 10, after V lost 6 bases and J lost 6 bases. From germline, CDR1 is MNHEY and CDR2 SVGAGI. This CDR3 is 15 amino acids long. This CDR3 reads CASSLLEGAAGELFF. The CDR3 bases are TGTGCCAGCAGCCTCCTAGAGGGGGCAGCCGGGGAGCTGTTTTTT.

This clone has just a few counts. The chain joins TRBV10-3 to TRBJ1-1; D unclear. Trimming cost V 2 bases and J 4 bases, with 8 bases left between them. The CDR3 length is 13 residues. Germline V lookup: CDR1 ENHRY, CDR2 SYGVKD. CDR3 amino acids: CAISERYSTEAFF. The CDR3 DNA sequence: TGTGCCATCAGTGAGAGGTACAGCACTGAAGCTTTCTTT.

The chain couples TRBV14 to TRBJ2-7, with D maybe TRBD2 (5 bases). Germline V gene lookup returns CDR1 SGHDN and CDR2 FVKESK. Trimming took off 2 bases at V and 7 bases at J, with 15 bases between the two ends. The CDR3 is made up of 14 amino acids. CDR3 bases: TGTGCCAGCAGCCAATCCGGGCGGGTAGGTGAGCAGTACTTC. Its translation: CASSQSGRVGEQYF.

The chain employs TRBV20-1 and TRBJ2-1; D is possibly TRBD1 (5 bases). This CDR3 comprises 11 residues. Germline V gene sequence: CDR1 DFQATT, CDR2 SNEGSKA (reference sequence). Trimming stripped 4 bases from V and 4 bases from J, with 5 bases between. The CDR3 DNA is TGCAGTGCTAACAGGTACAATGAGCAGTTCTTC. Protein: CSANRYNEQFF.

The rearrangement uses TRBV20-1 and TRBJ1-2; D remains ambiguous. The CDR3 is 11 residues long. CDR1 is DFQATT and CDR2 is SNEGSKA in the germline V gene (reference sequence). The CDR3 bases are TGCAGCCGGGGTTCGGGCTATGGCTACACCTTC. It translates to CSRGSGYGYTF.

This clone was counted a few times. This chain connects TRBV7-8 to TRBJ2-2; TRBD1 matches 8 bases. This CDR3 spans 15 amino acids. CDR1 and CDR2 (germline): SGHVS, FQNEAQ. The V segment lost 6 bases and the J segment 2 bases; nucleotides outside the gene matches: 5. CDR3 sequence (DNA): TGTGCCAGCAGGGCCGGGACAGGCAACACCGGGGAGCTGTTTTTT. It is translated as CASRAGTGNTGELFF.

The chain has TRBV6-5 and TRBJ1-1; D not resolved. Trimming took off 6 bases at V and 0 bases at J, with 11 bases between the two ends. Germline-derived CDR1 and CDR2 are MNHEY and SVGAGI. This CDR3 contains 14 residues. CDR3: CASRLAGMNTEAFF. For the CDR3, the DNA is TGTGCCAGCAGGCTTGCCGGGATGAACACTGAAGCTTTCTTT.

The chain has TRBV11-2 and TRBJ1-6; D unclear. With 2 bases removed from V and 6 bases from J, the gap between germline ends came to 11 bases. Germline CDR1 SGHAT, CDR2 FQNNGV. CDR3 size: 15 residues. The CDR3 coding sequence is TGTGCCAGCAGCTTAAGCCCCCGCGCTAATTCACCCCTCCACTTT. Its translation: CASSLSPRANSPLHF.

CDR3 sequence reads: CSVSSGVETQYF. DNA of the CDR3: TGCAGCGTGAGTAGCGGGGTGGAGACCCAGTACTTC. The chain uses TRBV29-1 and TRBJ2-5, with TRBD2 matching 8 bases. The CDR3 sequence is 12 residues long. Germline assignment: CDR1 SQVTM and CDR2 ANQGSEA. V gave up 6 bases and J gave up 5 bases; unmatched junction bases: 5.

The chain employs TRBV6-5 and TRBJ1-1; D is possibly TRBD1 (5 bases). The V end was cut by 0 bases, the J end by 4 bases, with 9 bases between. In germline, CDR1 is MNHEY, CDR2 SVGAGI. The CDR3 covers 14 residues. This CDR3 is CASSYSKRGTEAFF. The CDR3 DNA reads TGTGCCAGCAGTTACTCGAAAAGGGGCACTGAAGCTTTCTTT.

The rearrangement joins TRBV7-4 to TRBJ1-6, with a tentative D call TRBD1 (6 bases). The V end lost 1 base, the J end lost 1 base, and 20 bases lay between the germline ends. Per germline, CDR1 SGHVT and CDR2 SQSDAQ. The CDR3 spans 20 residues. This CDR3 reads CASSLGLLTGMVSYNSPLHF. For the CDR3, the DNA is TGTGCCAGCAGCTTAGGGTTATTGACAGGCATGGTGTCCTATAATTCACCCCTCCACTTT.

The J gene is TRBJ2-5, the V gene TRBV5-1, with TRBD2 identical over 9 bases. Per the germline V gene, CDR1 is SGHRS and CDR2 is YFSETQ. The CDR3 has 16 residues. The trim removed 3 bases at V and 5 bases at J, leaving 11 bases unmatched. The DNA for the CDR3 is TGCGCCAGCAGCTCCGGGGCTAGCGGGATACGGGAGACCCAGTACTTC. Translated: CASSSGASGIRETQYF.

The sample holds a few counts of this clone. V usage is TRBV28 and J usage is TRBJ2-1; 13 nucleotides line up with TRBD2. Germline CDR1 reads MDHEN; CDR2 reads SYDVKM. The V gene end was trimmed by 7 bases and the J gene end by 9 bases; junction bases not matched to a gene: 6. The CDR3 is 14 amino acids. This chain's CDR3 is CASITSGGAAEQFF. CDR3 DNA sequence: TGTGCCAGCATCACTAGCGGGGGGGCCGCTGAGCAGTTCTTC.

The V call is TRBV12-3 or TRBV12-4, the J call TRBJ2-3; D not resolved. The V gene lost 0 bases and the J gene lost 2 bases, with 3 bases spanning the gap. CDR3 size: 13 residues. The CDR3 loop reads CASSLAYTDTQYF. The CDR3 DNA reads as TGTGCCAGCAGTTTAGCCTACACAGATACGCAGTATTTT.

The rearrangement links TRBV12-3 or TRBV12-4 to TRBJ1-2; 8 bases fit TRBD1. The CDR3 runs 13 residues. Trimming at V came to 2 bases and at J to 7 bases, leaving 3 bases not matched to a gene. The CDR3 sequence: CASSLTQGAGYTF. The CDR3 bases are TGTGCCAGCAGTTTAACGCAGGGGGCTGGCTACACCTTC.